This is a list of T cell receptor beta chains from one sample in a study of blood T cells in healthy people across ages. MiXCR was run by TCRdb on the 5' RACE reads, yielding one entry per CDR3 protein. The table shows hundreds of thousands of distinct CDR3 sequences, with about 45% occurring only once. The specimen was blood. These receptor sequences come from a man older than 75 in good health. CDR3s include the opening cysteine and the closing phenylalanine or tryptophan. D genes are given only for firm matches. Only some rows state a clone size, as once, few, many or a class for expanded clones.

d_gene: NA; abundance: NA; v_gene: TRBV30; j_gene: TRBJ1-5; CDR3nt: TGTGCCTGGAGTGTAGGGACCCTCGGTCAGCCCCAGCATTTT; CDR3aa: CAWSVGTLGQPQHF
d_gene: NA; abundance: NA; v_gene: TRBV6-5; j_gene: TRBJ2-2; CDR3nt: TGTGCCAGCACAAGGACCGCCTGGACCGGGGAGCTGTTTTTT; CDR3aa: CASTRTAWTGELFF
d_gene: TRBD2; abundance: few; v_gene: TRBV20-1; j_gene: TRBJ2-7; CDR3nt: TGCAGCGCTAGCGGGGGGAACTACGAGCAGTACTTC; CDR3aa: CSASGGNYEQYF
d_gene: NA; abundance: NA; v_gene: TRBV20-1; j_gene: TRBJ1-1; CDR3nt: TGCAGTGCTAGGTTAGGGACAACGAACACCGAAGCTTTCTTT; CDR3aa: CSARLGTTNTEAFF
d_gene: NA; abundance: many; v_gene: TRBV29-1; j_gene: TRBJ2-1; CDR3nt: TGCAGCGAACAGCCGAGCTCCTACAATGAGCAGTTCTTC; CDR3aa: CSEQPSSYNEQFF
d_gene: NA; abundance: many; v_gene: TRBV6-6; j_gene: TRBJ2-7; CDR3nt: TGTGCCAGCAGTGGAACTTCGGCCTACGAGCAGTACTTC; CDR3aa: CASSGTSAYEQYF
d_gene: TRBD1; abundance: NA; v_gene: TRBV5-6; j_gene: TRBJ1-6; CDR3nt: TGTGCCAGCAGCAGAACCGGGACAGGGGTTTCACCCCTCCACTTT; CDR3aa: CASSRTGTGVSPLHF
d_gene: NA; abundance: NA; v_gene: TRBV7-3; j_gene: TRBJ2-1; CDR3nt: TGTGCCAGCAGCTTAAGGGGGACATACAATGAGCAGTTCTTC; CDR3aa: CASSLRGTYNEQFF
d_gene: NA; abundance: NA; v_gene: TRBV7-2; j_gene: TRBJ2-5; CDR3nt: TGTGCCAGCAGCTTAGGGGGACCCCCTGGTCAGACCCAGTACTTC; CDR3aa: CASSLGGPPGQTQYF
d_gene: NA; abundance: NA; v_gene: TRBV9; j_gene: TRBJ1-2; CDR3nt: TGTGCCAGCAGCGTAGGGCCGGGAGACAACTATGGCTGCACCTTC; CDR3aa: CASSVGPGDNYGCTF
d_gene: NA; abundance: NA; v_gene: TRBV24-1; j_gene: TRBJ2-1; CDR3nt: TGTGCCACCAGTGTGGGACACCTAAAAAATGAGCAGTTCTTC; CDR3aa: CATSVGHLKNEQFF
d_gene: NA; abundance: few; v_gene: TRBV20-1; j_gene: TRBJ2-2; CDR3nt: TGCAGTGCTAGAGGGACCCCCACCACCGGGGAGCTGTTTTTT; CDR3aa: CSARGTPTTGELFF
d_gene: TRBD1; abundance: NA; v_gene: TRBV10-3; j_gene: TRBJ2-1; CDR3nt: TGTGCCATCAGTGGACAGGGTGGGCTAGTTGAGTTCTTC; CDR3aa: CAISGQGGLVEFF
d_gene: TRBD1; abundance: NA; v_gene: TRBV7-9; j_gene: TRBJ1-4; CDR3nt: TGTGCCAGCAGCGGGACAGGGGATAATGAAAAACTGTTTTTT; CDR3aa: CASSGTGDNEKLFF
d_gene: NA; abundance: NA; v_gene: TRBV15; j_gene: TRBJ1-1; CDR3nt: TGTGCCACCAGCAGAGACCCAGGTTCGAACACTGAAGCTTTCTTT; CDR3aa: CATSRDPGSNTEAFF
d_gene: NA; abundance: many; v_gene: TRBV7-3; j_gene: TRBJ1-2; CDR3nt: TGTGCCAGCAGCTCACAGGGTTTCTATGGCTACACCTTC; CDR3aa: CASSSQGFYGYTF
d_gene: NA; abundance: NA; v_gene: TRBV9; j_gene: TRBJ2-7; CDR3nt: TGTGCCAGCAGCGTAGCGGGACCAGGGTACGAGCAGTACTTC; CDR3aa: CASSVAGPGYEQYF
d_gene: NA; abundance: NA; v_gene: TRBV6-2/TRBV6-3; j_gene: TRBJ2-4; CDR3nt: TGTGCCAGCAGGACGGGTAGAGGAGGGCCTTTCACCTACGAGCGGTACTTC; CDR3aa: CASRTGRGGPFTYERYF
d_gene: TRBD2; abundance: NA; v_gene: TRBV14; j_gene: TRBJ2-1; CDR3nt: TGTGCCAGCACACTAGCGGGGGCAAACAATGAGCAGTTCTTC; CDR3aa: CASTLAGANNEQFF
d_gene: NA; abundance: NA; v_gene: TRBV7-9; j_gene: TRBJ1-1; CDR3nt: TGTGCCAGCAGCCCGCGGGCAGGAATCACTGAAGCTTTCTTT; CDR3aa: CASSPRAGITEAFF
d_gene: TRBD1; abundance: few; v_gene: TRBV9; j_gene: TRBJ1-2; CDR3nt: TGTGCCAGCAGCGGACAGGGGGCGCCCACCTTC; CDR3aa: CASSGQGAPTF
d_gene: NA; abundance: NA; v_gene: TRBV6-6; j_gene: TRBJ1-2; CDR3nt: TGTGCCAGCAGTATAACGGAACTTATCTATGGCTACACCTTC; CDR3aa: CASSITELIYGYTF
d_gene: NA; abundance: NA; v_gene: TRBV11-2; j_gene: TRBJ2-2; CDR3nt: TGTGCCAGCAGCTTAGTGGGTGGCGCCGGGGAGCTGTTTTTT; CDR3aa: CASSLVGGAGELFF
d_gene: NA; abundance: NA; v_gene: TRBV5-1; j_gene: TRBJ2-7; CDR3nt: TGCGCCAGCAGCCGAGGGTTCTTGCCGTACGAGCAGTACTTC; CDR3aa: CASSRGFLPYEQYF
d_gene: NA; abundance: NA; v_gene: TRBV25-1; j_gene: TRBJ1-4; CDR3nt: TGTGCCAGCAGTGAACCCCGGACAGCTAATGGAAAACTGTTTTTT; CDR3aa: CASSEPRTANGKLFF
d_gene: NA; abundance: many; v_gene: TRBV6-5; j_gene: TRBJ2-3; CDR3nt: TGTGCCAGCAGTTACTCGCGGCGGATTAGCACAGATACGCAGTATTTT; CDR3aa: CASSYSRRISTDTQYF
d_gene: NA; abundance: NA; v_gene: TRBV29-1; j_gene: TRBJ2-1; CDR3nt: TGCAGCGCCCGACCAGGGGGGTTTGGCAACATGCAGTTCTTC; CDR3aa: CSARPGGFGNMQFF
d_gene: NA; abundance: NA; v_gene: TRBV7-2; j_gene: TRBJ2-7; CDR3nt: TGTGCCAGCAGCTTAGTAGACAAATACGAGCAGTACTTC; CDR3aa: CASSLVDKYEQYF
d_gene: NA; abundance: NA; v_gene: TRBV29-1; j_gene: TRBJ2-1; CDR3nt: TGCAGCGCCATCCAGGGGCTAGCCCCCAATGAGCAGTTCTTC; CDR3aa: CSAIQGLAPNEQFF
d_gene: NA; abundance: NA; v_gene: TRBV28; j_gene: TRBJ2-7; CDR3nt: TGTGCCAGCACCCCTGTCGGGCGTATCTACGAGCAGTACTTC; CDR3aa: CASTPVGRIYEQYF
d_gene: TRBD1; abundance: once; v_gene: TRBV28; j_gene: TRBJ1-6; CDR3nt: TGTGCCAGCAGTCGTGGACAGGTCGGATCCTATAGTTCACCCCTCCACTTT; CDR3aa: CASSRGQVGSYSSPLHF
d_gene: NA; abundance: few; v_gene: TRBV6-2/TRBV6-3; j_gene: TRBJ1-1; CDR3nt: TGTGCCAGCAGTTACACCCCGGTCACTGAAGCTTTCTTT; CDR3aa: CASSYTPVTEAFF
d_gene: TRBD1; abundance: NA; v_gene: TRBV7-8; j_gene: TRBJ2-7; CDR3nt: TGTGCCAGCAGCTTAGGGTTAACAGGGGGGTTTGAGCAGTACTTC; CDR3aa: CASSLGLTGGFEQYF
d_gene: TRBD1; abundance: NA; v_gene: TRBV29-1; j_gene: TRBJ2-4; CDR3nt: TGCGGCGTTGAGGGACAGGGTAAAAACATTCAGTACTTC; CDR3aa: CGVEGQGKNIQYF
d_gene: NA; abundance: NA; v_gene: TRBV12-3/TRBV12-4; j_gene: TRBJ2-5; CDR3nt: TGTGCCAGCAGCCCTACAAGGCAAGAGACCCAGTACTTC; CDR3aa: CASSPTRQETQYF
d_gene: NA; abundance: few; v_gene: TRBV5-1; j_gene: TRBJ2-7; CDR3nt: TGCGCCAGCAGCTTGGATGTGGCCTACACCTACGAGCAGTACTTC; CDR3aa: CASSLDVAYTYEQYF
d_gene: TRBD1; abundance: many; v_gene: TRBV6-6; j_gene: TRBJ2-5; CDR3nt: TGTGCCAGCACTCCGGGACAGGGCGGAGAGACCCAGTACTTC; CDR3aa: CASTPGQGGETQYF
d_gene: TRBD2; abundance: NA; v_gene: TRBV27; j_gene: TRBJ2-7; CDR3nt: TGTGCCAGTAGGGGAGGGGCAGGAACATACGAGCAGTACTTC; CDR3aa: CASRGGAGTYEQYF
d_gene: NA; abundance: NA; v_gene: TRBV20-1; j_gene: TRBJ2-3; CDR3nt: TGCAGTGCTAGTCAGGGAACAGATACGCAGTATTTT; CDR3aa: CSASQGTDTQYF
d_gene: TRBD1; abundance: NA; v_gene: TRBV7-6; j_gene: TRBJ1-5; CDR3nt: TGTGCCAGCAGCTCGACAGGGGCTCGCAATCAGCCCCAGCATTTT; CDR3aa: CASSSTGARNQPQHF
d_gene: NA; abundance: NA; v_gene: TRBV5-1; j_gene: TRBJ2-6; CDR3nt: TGCGCCAGCAGCTGGACGGGGACCTCCTCTGGGGCCAACGTCCTGACTTTC; CDR3aa: CASSWTGTSSGANVLTF
d_gene: TRBD2; abundance: NA; v_gene: TRBV7-2; j_gene: TRBJ2-3; CDR3nt: TGTGCCAGCAGCTTACTAGCGGGGGGGCCAGGGTCAGATACGCAGTATTTT; CDR3aa: CASSLLAGGPGSDTQYF
d_gene: TRBD1; abundance: NA; v_gene: TRBV7-9; j_gene: TRBJ1-1; CDR3nt: TGTGCCAGCAGCCCCGCGGAGGGGGCGCGGGATTCTGAAGCTTTCTTT; CDR3aa: CASSPAEGARDSEAFF
d_gene: NA; abundance: NA; v_gene: TRBV29-1; j_gene: TRBJ2-3; CDR3nt: TGCAGCGTTGCTGAGGGGGGAGGCGCAGATACGCAGTATTTT; CDR3aa: CSVAEGGGADTQYF
d_gene: NA; abundance: NA; v_gene: TRBV5-5; j_gene: TRBJ2-7; CDR3nt: TGTGCCAGCAGCTTTTCTGTCCACGAGCAGTACTTC; CDR3aa: CASSFSVHEQYF
d_gene: TRBD2; abundance: NA; v_gene: TRBV5-1; j_gene: TRBJ2-1; CDR3nt: TGCGCCAGCAGCTTGGGCCTAGCGGGGTCTTTGTTCTTC; CDR3aa: CASSLGLAGSLFF
d_gene: TRBD1; abundance: NA; v_gene: TRBV5-1; j_gene: TRBJ2-1; CDR3nt: TGCGCCAGCAGCCAGACAGGGGAGCCCTACAATGAGCAGTTCTTC; CDR3aa: CASSQTGEPYNEQFF
d_gene: TRBD1; abundance: NA; v_gene: TRBV11-3; j_gene: TRBJ1-2; CDR3nt: TGTGCCAGCAGCTCGACCGGACAGGGCGAATATGGCTACACCTTC; CDR3aa: CASSSTGQGEYGYTF
d_gene: NA; abundance: few; v_gene: TRBV3-1; j_gene: TRBJ2-5; CDR3nt: TGTGCCAGCAGCCAAGAAGGCGTTGATGGGACCCAGTACTTC; CDR3aa: CASSQEGVDGTQYF
d_gene: NA; abundance: few; v_gene: TRBV7-2; j_gene: TRBJ2-5; CDR3nt: TGTGCCAGCAGCACGGGGACATCGAAGGAGACCCAGTACTTC; CDR3aa: CASSTGTSKETQYF
d_gene: TRBD2; abundance: NA; v_gene: TRBV20-1; j_gene: TRBJ2-3; CDR3nt: TGCAGTGCCCTACTAGCGGGGCCCGAGACGCAGTATTTT; CDR3aa: CSALLAGPETQYF
d_gene: TRBD1; abundance: NA; v_gene: TRBV9; j_gene: TRBJ2-7; CDR3nt: TGTACCAGCAGCCCCGGGACAGGGAGGCTGAGCGAGCAGTACTTC; CDR3aa: CTSSPGTGRLSEQYF
d_gene: TRBD1; abundance: NA; v_gene: TRBV20-1; j_gene: TRBJ2-1; CDR3nt: TGCAGTGCTAGTACCGGACAGGGTAGATACAATGAGCAGTTCTTC; CDR3aa: CSASTGQGRYNEQFF
d_gene: TRBD1; abundance: few; v_gene: TRBV6-1; j_gene: TRBJ1-5; CDR3nt: TGTGCCAGCACCAGCGGGACAGGGAAAAATCAGCCCCAGCATTTT; CDR3aa: CASTSGTGKNQPQHF
d_gene: NA; abundance: NA; v_gene: TRBV20-1; j_gene: TRBJ1-4; CDR3nt: TGCAGTGCTAAACAAGGTGAAAAACTGTTTTTT; CDR3aa: CSAKQGEKLFF
d_gene: NA; abundance: few; v_gene: TRBV7-9; j_gene: TRBJ2-7; CDR3nt: TGTGCCGGAGCGGTCTCCACCTACGAGCAGTACTTC; CDR3aa: CAGAVSTYEQYF